The text below deals with one TCR beta chain. The antigen this receptor binds is unknown. Nothing much larger sits one base from this clone, and base qualities are not available. The data originate from a study of control samples from healthy donors and cancer patients (dated by TCRdb to 2020 to 2022). CDR1 and CDR2, per the germline V gene (reference sequence), are LGHDT and YNNKEL. Including the terminal cysteine and phenylalanine, the CDR3 comprises 16 residues. This entry keeps only the CDR3 DNA: 48 bases, framed from base 1. V trim: 2 bases; J trim: 0 bases; unmatched bases: 4. The library came from the immunoSEQ multiplex PCR assay. This is the immuneACCESS table as TCRdb keeps it, with only in-frame sequences that have V and J called. A part of the clones is gone; compared with another copy, unresolved V genes explain less than half, and the rest is unexplained. For this sample the table gives about 190,000 clones, of which roughly nine tenths were detected only once. The ten biggest clones cover around 1.9% of the sample.

The chain joins TRBV3-1 (or the pseudogene TRBV3-2) to TRBJ1-3, with 7 central nucleotides matching TRBD1. Sequenced material: blood. The sequence was obtained from a man younger than 40 in good health. CDR3 sequence: CASSQPTGISGNTIYF. The DNA sequence is as follows: TGTGCCAGCAGCCAACCGACAGGGATCTCTGGAAACACCATATATTTT.